These 18 T cell receptor beta chains share one sample of origin, sequenced in a study of CD8+ T cells in alopecia areata. As for treatment: oral pan-JAK inhibitor, 5-10 mg twice daily. Extraction of RNA preceded its reverse transcription into cDNA, which served as the sequencing template. Here immunoSEQ multiplex PCR was the method, and the copy in TCRdb shows in-frame clones only, minus some. The sample records about 110,000 clones, roughly 84% being singletons. Sequenced here: CD8+ T cells sorted from blood, sampled at week 24, from a patient treated with tofacitinib. These receptors all come from a human donor with alopecia areata.

The chain recombines TRBV6-5 with TRBJ1-2; D is possibly TRBD1 (6 bases). V was pared by 2 bases and J by 6 bases, with 10 bases between. Germline lookup yields CDR1 MNHEY and CDR2 SVGAGI. This CDR3 has 13 residues. CDR3 sequence reads: CASSYAPGDGYTF. DNA for the CDR3: TGTGCCAGCAGTTACGCGCCAGGGGATGGCTACACCTTC.

The V call is TRBV5-4, the J call TRBJ2-3; D could derive from TRBD1 or TRBD2 (5 bases each). V lost 6 bases and J lost 9, with 17 bases in between. Germline CDR1 and CDR2: SGHNT and YYREEE (reference sequence). CDR3 length: 13 residues. This CDR3 reads CASTLGDGVTQYF. DNA for the CDR3: TGTGCCAGCACCCTTGGGGACGGGGTAACGCAGTATTTT.

To note about this clone: One end of the junction varies from germline; a read error may be responsible. This rearrangement joins TRBV7-7 to TRBJ2-7, with D maybe TRBD2 (5 bases). CDR3 size: 14 residues. Germline V gene data show CDR1 as SSHAT and CDR2 as FNYEAQ (reference sequence). The DNA of the CDR3 is TGTGCTAGCAGCCCCGGACTGCATGGCTACGAGCAGTACTTC. It is translated as CASSPGLHGYEQYF.

The chain has TRBV29-1 and TRBJ2-1; 9 bases are a match to TRBD2. The J segment lost 0 bases and the V segment lost 3 bases, leaving 15 bases of the junction unmatched. Germline assignment: CDR1 SQVTM and CDR2 ANQGSEA. CDR3 length equals 19 residues. Here the CDR3 DNA reads TGCAGCGTTGATGGTCGGGGGGGACTAGCCCAGAGCTCCTACAATGAGCAGTTCTTC. This codes for CSVDGRGGLAQSSYNEQFF.

The chain carries TRBV10-3 and TRBJ2-3; the match to TRBD2 covers 7 bases. The J segment lost 2 bases and the V segment lost 3 bases, leaving 14 bases of the junction unmatched. CDR1 and CDR2 from the germline V gene are ENHRY and SYGVKD. The CDR3 totals 18 residues. Written as DNA, the CDR3 is TGTGCCATCAGTGATGTGGTCCTTAGCGGGTACCTCACAGATACGCAGTATTTT. Translated, it gives CAISDVVLSGYLTDTQYF.

The chain is built from TRBV9 and TRBJ2-5, with unresolved D. V was shortened by 2 bases and J by 2 bases, with 7 bases between the two germline ends. This CDR3 is built from 13 residues. The germline V gene has CDR1 SGDLS and CDR2 YYNGEE. The CDR3 loop reads CASSVFPQETQYF. In DNA, the CDR3 is TGTGCCAGCAGCGTGTTTCCTCAAGAGACCCAGTACTTC.

This clone was detected only once. The gene calls are TRBV4-3 and TRBJ2-5; D is perhaps TRBD1 or TRBD2 (5 bases each). The CDR3 contains 18 residues. V lost 0 bases, J lost 5 bases, and 22 bases lay in between. Germline V gene data show CDR1 as LGHNA and CDR2 as YSLEER. The CDR3, as DNA: TGCGCCAGCAGCCAAGATTGGGGACCCGGGACGGCAGCGGAGACCCAGTACTTC. Amino acid sequence: CASSQDWGPGTAAETQYF.

This chain links TRBV9 with TRBJ2-3, with 8 positions matching TRBD2. This CDR3 contains 16 residues. After removal of 0 bases from V and 3 bases from J, the junction contained 6 bases not matched to a gene. The V gene's germline CDR1 is SGDLS and CDR2 YYNGEE. CDR3 nucleotides: TGTGCCAGCAGCGTAGAAGGTAGCGGGGAAACAGATACGCAGTATTTT. As protein: CASSVEGSGETDTQYF.

The rearrangement joins TRBV6-5 to TRBJ2-7; D is undetermined. This CDR3 is 15 amino acids long. Germline V gene data show CDR1 as MNHEY and CDR2 as SVGAGI. V dropped 0 bases and J dropped 5 bases, with 14 bases sitting between them. This CDR3 reads CASSYSGNGANEQYF. For the CDR3, the DNA is TGTGCCAGCAGTTACTCAGGGAATGGCGCTAACGAGCAGTACTTC.

The J gene is TRBJ2-2, the V gene TRBV6-5; maybe TRBD2 (6 bases). This CDR3 region has 16 residues. Germline lookup yields CDR1 MNHEY and CDR2 SVGAGI. The germline V and J ends were trimmed by 0 bases and 3 bases, with 11 bases remaining between them. The CDR3 loop is CASSYSRGLDTGELFF. Written as DNA, the CDR3 is TGTGCCAGCAGTTACTCGCGGGGTTTGGACACCGGGGAGCTGTTTTTT.

A note on this clone: The identical CDR3 is also encoded by other nucleotide sequences in the sample. This sequence joins TRBV5-5 and TRBJ1-1; 8 bases match TRBD1. This CDR3 has 13 amino acids. Trimming removed 4 bases from V and 8 bases from J; junction bases left unmatched: 7. Germline loops: CDR1 SGHKS, CDR2 YYEKEE (reference sequence). The DNA for the CDR3 is TGTGCCAGCAGCATGACAGGGGTCACCGAAGCTTTCTTT. As protein: CASSMTGVTEAFF.

The rearrangement joins TRBV7-9 to TRBJ2-7; 9 nucleotides match TRBD1. V was clipped by 4 bases and J by 12 bases; unmatched bases: 4. Germline V gives CDR1 SEHNR, CDR2 FQNEAQ (reference sequence). The CDR3 contains 11 residues. CDR3 DNA: TGTGCCAGCAGCTGGGGACAGGGTCTGTACTTC. Translated, it gives CASSWGQGLYF.

This clone has just one count. The rearrangement uses TRBV5-4 and TRBJ2-3, with 15 bases fitting TRBD2. Trimming removed 2 bases from V and 6 bases from J; junction bases left unmatched: 4. This CDR3 has 16 residues. CDR1 is SGHNT and CDR2 is YYREEE in the germline V gene (reference sequence). The CDR3 here is CASSLWTSGGADTQYF. In nucleotides, the CDR3 is TGTGCCAGCAGCTTATGGACTAGCGGGGGGGCGGATACGCAGTATTTT.

The chain recombines TRBV10-2 with TRBJ2-7; no firm D call. Germline V gene data show CDR1 as WSHSY and CDR2 as SAAADI. The CDR3 has 12 amino acids. V gave up 6 bases and J gave up 0 bases, with 6 bases separating them. The CDR3 sequence: CASSESSYEQYF. In DNA form, the CDR3 reads TGCGCCAGCAGCGAGAGCTCCTACGAGCAGTACTTC.

The DNA of the CDR3 is TGTGCCAGCAGCTCCCGGACTTCAGATACGCAGTATTTT. Amino acids: CASSSRTSDTQYF. J is TRBJ2-3 and V is TRBV7-8; D possibly corresponds to TRBD2 (5 bases). CDR1 SGHVS and CDR2 FQNEAQ come from the germline V gene. The CDR3 runs 13 residues. V lost 4 bases to trimming and J lost 4 bases, with 9 bases between them.

The V and J genes are TRBV29-1 and TRBJ2-1; 10 bases map to TRBD2. V gave up 4 bases and J gave up 8 bases; unmatched junction bases: 5. Germline loops: CDR1 SQVTM, CDR2 ANQGSEA. The CDR3 is 13 residues long. Written as DNA, the CDR3 is TGCAGCGTTGGTACTAGCGGGGTGCATGAGCAGTTCTTC. Its translation: CSVGTSGVHEQFF.

The chain recombines TRBV4-1 with TRBJ1-6, with a tentative D call TRBD1 (6 bases). V gave up 2 bases and J gave up 7 bases, with 12 bases separating them. Germline V gene lookup returns CDR1 MGHRA and CDR2 YSYEKL. The CDR3 length is 15 residues. In DNA form, the CDR3 reads TGCGCCAGCAGCCAACGGACAGAACTGAATTCACCCCTCCACTTT. Translation: CASSQRTELNSPLHF.

The chain employs TRBV11-3 and TRBJ2-5; no reliable D call. The germline CDR1 and CDR2 sequences are SGHNT and YENEEA. The CDR3 is 13 amino acids. Trimming cost V 3 bases and J 5 bases, with 10 bases left between them. CDR3: CASSLTVQETQYF. The DNA of the CDR3 is TGTGCCAGCAGCTTGACCGTTCAGGAGACCCAGTACTTC. Full variable domain (remainder filled in from reference TRBV11-3 and TRBJ2-5): EAGVVQSPRYKIIEKKQPVAFWCNPISGHNTLYWYLQNLGQGPELLIRYENEEAVDDSQLPKDRFSAERLKGVDSTLKIQPAELGDSAVYLCASSLTVQETQYFGPGTRLLVL.